A selection of T cell receptor beta chains follows, all from one sample in a study of blood T cell repertoires in COVID-19. The table came from immunoSEQ multiplex PCR; TCRdb's copy has only in-frame clones and leaves some out. The table includes 150,000 to 200,000 clones, around 67% detected once. The material sequenced was peripheral blood. These receptors all stem from a woman of 80 years or more with acute or convalescent COVID-19. Each CDR3 is given with its conserved first and last residue. The D gene is left open where the match is weak. For some rows the clone size is stated as once, few or many, or as a class when expanded; others skip it.

J,D,V,size,CDR3,DNA
TRBJ1-1,TRBD1,TRBV30,-,CAWSVQGQGPTFF,TGTGCCTGGAGTGTACAAGGACAGGGTCCGACTTTCTTT
TRBJ1-1,-,TRBV28,-,CASSTQDTEAFF,TGTGCCAGCAGTACACAGGACACTGAAGCTTTCTTT
TRBJ2-5,TRBD2,TRBV5-1,-,CASSLAPSGTQETQYF,TGCGCCAGCAGCTTGGCGCCTAGCGGAACCCAAGAGACCCAGTACTTC
TRBJ2-1,TRBD2,TRBV2,-,CASSVSLAGVNEQFF,TGTGCCAGCAGTGTCAGTCTAGCGGGAGTCAATGAGCAGTTCTTC
TRBJ1-1,-,TRBV28,-,CASSLADTEAFF,TGTGCCAGCAGTTTGGCGGACACTGAAGCTTTCTTT
TRBJ2-7,-,TRBV6-1,-,CASSEGSSYEQYF,TGTGCCAGCAGTGAAGGGAGCTCCTACGAGCAGTACTTC
TRBJ2-1,TRBD2,TRBV28,few,CASSFSLAGGPENEQFF,TGTGCCAGCAGTTTTAGTCTAGCGGGAGGGCCAGAAAATGAGCAGTTCTTC
TRBJ1-5,-,TRBV4-3,-,CASSQDLDYQPQHF,TGCGCCAGCAGCCAAGATCTGGACTATCAGCCCCAGCATTTT
TRBJ1-3,-,TRBV30,-,CAWSSGPGNTIYF,TGTGCCTGGAGTAGTGGGCCTGGAAACACCATATATTTT
TRBJ2-3,-,TRBV5-1,many,CASSSGLGGINLDTQYF,TGCGCCAGCAGCTCGGGATTGGGCGGGATTAATTTGGATACGCAGTATTTT
TRBJ2-7,TRBD1,TRBV29-1,-,CSVTGQGGFGEQYF,TGCAGCGTGACGGGACAGGGGGGATTCGGAGAGCAGTACTTC
TRBJ2-7,TRBD1,TRBV6-5,-,CASSYSAGQASYEQYF,TGTGCCAGCAGTTACTCTGCGGGACAGGCGTCCTACGAGCAGTACTTC
TRBJ2-5,-,TRBV28,-,CAKTHGDNQETQYF,TGTGCCAAAACCCACGGTGATAACCAAGAGACCCAGTACTTC
TRBJ2-7,TRBD2,TRBV30,-,CAWSGGLAGGIRSYEQYF,TGTGCCTGGAGTGGAGGACTAGCGGGAGGGATACGCTCCTACGAGCAGTACTTC
TRBJ2-7,-,TRBV7-8,-,CASSLGGQGPLEQYF,TGTGCCAGCAGCCTAGGGGGGCAGGGCCCCCTTGAGCAGTACTTC
TRBJ1-6,-,TRBV10-1,few,CASGGGNSPLHF,TGCGCCAGCGGGGGGGGTAATTCACCCCTCCACTTT
TRBJ1-2,TRBD1,TRBV29-1,once,CSVPDLGGGYGYTF,TGCAGCGTCCCCGATTTAGGGGGCGGCTATGGCTACACCTTC
TRBJ1-6,TRBD1,TRBV6-6,-,CASSLGTANSPLHF,TGTGCCAGCAGCCTAGGGACAGCAAATTCACCCCTCCACTTT
TRBJ2-1,-,TRBV5-4,-,CASSPPASSYNEQFF,TGTGCCAGCAGCCCCCCCGCTAGCTCCTACAATGAGCAGTTCTTC
TRBJ2-3,TRBD1,TRBV28,-,CASMEDRATDTQYF,TGTGCCAGCATGGAGGACAGGGCTACAGATACGCAGTATTTT
TRBJ1-4,-,TRBV2,-,CASSDIRENEKLFF,TGTGCCAGCAGTGATATCAGGGAAAATGAAAAACTGTTTTTT
TRBJ2-2,TRBD1,TRBV4-1,-,CASSQLQGAANTGELFF,TGCGCCAGCAGCCAACTACAGGGGGCTGCGAACACCGGGGAGCTGTTTTTT
TRBJ1-4,TRBD1,TRBV18,-,CASSPPATGSNEKLFF,TGTGCCAGCTCACCACCGGCGACAGGGTCTAATGAAAAACTGTTTTTT
TRBJ2-1,TRBD1,TRBV24-1,-,CATSDFLTGGRNEQFF,TGTGCCACCAGTGATTTTCTTACAGGGGGGAGGAATGAGCAGTTCTTC
TRBJ2-7,-,TRBV19,-,CASSIIDAGPYEQYF,TGTGCCAGTAGTATCATTGACGCGGGCCCCTACGAGCAGTACTTC
TRBJ1-6,TRBD1,TRBV27,-,CASSLSSGTGGHSPLHF,TGTGCCAGCAGTTTATCGTCAGGGACAGGGGGGCATTCACCCCTCCACTTT
TRBJ2-7,-,TRBV30,-,CAWSVRYEQYF,TGTGCCTGGAGTGTACGGTACGAGCAGTACTTC
TRBJ2-7,TRBD2,TRBV4-3,-,CASSQDSGLAGGTPYEQYF,TGCGCCAGCAGCCAAGATTCCGGGCTAGCGGGCGGGACGCCCTACGAGCAGTACTTC